This T cell receptor (beta chain) was recorded in a study of blood T cell repertoires in COVID-19. Study overall: Sources were T cells, B-cell-depleted T cells, or PBMCs; the material itself was cDNA or gDNA.

Sequencing was performed with immunoSEQ multiplex PCR; in TCRdb, only in-frame clones are kept and a portion is missing. The data hold some 220,000 clones, with 65% to 85% observed a single time. V dropped 3 bases and J dropped 2 bases, with 30 bases sitting between them. This CDR3 spans 21 amino acids. Sequencing used peripheral blood. The chain joins TRBV5-3 to TRBJ2-4, with a weak D call TRBD2 (5 bases). TRBV5-3 is placed among ORFs of uncertain function. The sequence was collected from a human donor in a cohort sampled during active COVID-19. The CDR3 sequence: CARSSPQVCFEGWKTKNIQYF. CDR3 coding DNA: TGTGCCAGAAGCTCCCCACAAGTTTGTTTCGAGGGATGGAAAACCAAAAACATTCAGTACTTC.